One and the same sample provided the 15 T cell receptor beta chains below, sequenced in a study of shared clonotypes between healthy human individuals. CD45RO negativity and positive selection for CCR7 defined naive CD8 cells, a population that excluded terminally differentiated effector memory CD45RA+ cells. Libraries were prepared by immunoSEQ multiplex PCR; TCRdb keeps only in-frame clonotypes and omits some of them. The table includes about 2 million clones, about 95% detected once. The sequencing sample was made of naive CD8+ T cells sorted from blood. The receptor set was obtained from a man aged 18 to 30 in good health.

The chain has TRBV27 and TRBJ2-2; no reliable D call. CDR3 length: 15 residues. Per the germline V gene, CDR1 is MNHEY and CDR2 is SMNVEV (reference sequence). V dropped 4 bases and J dropped 0 bases, with 9 bases sitting between them. DNA of the CDR3: TGTGCCAGCAGTTGGGGTGTTGCGAACACCGGGGAGCTGTTTTTT. As protein: CASSWGVANTGELFF.

This clone was detected once. This chain uses TRBV27 with TRBJ1-5; TRBD1 agrees at 7 bases. Looked up from germline, CDR1 is MNHEY and CDR2 is SMNVEV (reference sequence). V lost 6 bases, J lost 1 base, and 9 bases stayed unmatched. The CDR3 is made up of 16 amino acids. CDR3: CASSPSTGVSNQPQHF. Written as DNA, the CDR3 is TGTGCCAGCAGCCCTAGTACAGGGGTGAGCAATCAGCCCCAGCATTTT.

The genes are TRBV4-1 and TRBJ2-7, with TRBD1 matching over 9 bases. The V segment lost 0 bases and the J segment 7 bases; nucleotides outside the gene matches: 10. CDR1 is MGHRA, CDR2 YSYEKL, per germline. The CDR3 is 16 residues long. The DNA for the CDR3 is TGCGCCAGCAGCCAAGATTTTGGGACAGGGAGGGAAGAGCAGTACTTC. Translated: CASSQDFGTGREEQYF.

The chain employs TRBV30 and TRBJ2-7; weak D call: TRBD1 (6 bases). Germline CDR1 reads GTSNPN; CDR2 reads SVGIG (reference sequence). CDR3 size: 12 residues. Trimming stripped 2 bases from V and 4 bases from J, with 9 bases between. In DNA form, the CDR3 reads TGTGCCTGGAGTACCGACAGGTACGAGCAGTACTTC. Translating gives CAWSTDRYEQYF.

This clone has more than one count but fewer than ten. In the same sample, other DNA sequences code for this CDR3. This chain connects TRBV6-5 to TRBJ2-2, with D unclear. Germline CDR1 reads MNHEY; CDR2 reads SVGAGI. The CDR3 has 14 amino acids. V shed 3 bases and J shed 2 bases, with 7 bases lying between them. As DNA, the CDR3 is TGTGCCAGCAGTTATGGGCTTAACACCGGGGAGCTGTTTTTT. It encodes CASSYGLNTGELFF.

CDR3 loop: CASSVTGAYEQYF. CDR3 in DNA: TGTGCCAGCAGTGTGACAGGGGCCTACGAGCAGTACTTC. This chain uses TRBV28 with TRBJ2-7, with TRBD1 identical over 8 bases. CDR1 is MDHEN, CDR2 SYDVKM, per germline. With V trimmed by 5 bases and J by 2 bases, 2 bases remained unmatched. The CDR3 spans 13 residues.

The chain uses TRBV27 and TRBJ2-7; TRBD1 matches at 8 bases. V was pared by 6 bases and J by 1 base, with 8 bases of the junction left unmatched. Per the germline V gene, CDR1 is MNHEY and CDR2 is SMNVEV (reference sequence). The CDR3 has 15 residues. CDR3 sequence reads: CASRPTGGPSYEQYF. Written as DNA, the CDR3 is TGTGCCAGCAGGCCTACAGGGGGACCATCCTACGAGCAGTACTTC.

J is TRBJ2-3 and V is TRBV11-1, with a weak D call TRBD1 (6 bases). Germline V lookup: CDR1 SGHAT, CDR2 FQDESV (reference sequence). Deletions cut 3 bases from V and 2 bases from J, with 12 bases between. The CDR3 spans 15 residues. In DNA, the CDR3 is TGTGCCAGCAGCTTTGGGCAGGGGAACACAGATACGCAGTATTTT. Translation gives CASSFGQGNTDTQYF.

The V call is TRBV7-9, the J call TRBJ2-2; 7 bases fit TRBD2. In germline, CDR1 is SEHNR, CDR2 FQNEAQ (reference sequence). V lost 3 bases, J lost 6 bases, and 4 bases stayed unmatched. CDR3 size: 14 residues. CDR3 DNA: TGTGCCAGCAGCTTGCTTGCGGGAGCCGGGGAGCTGTTTTTT. This codes for CASSLLAGAGELFF. Full variable domain (remainder filled in from reference TRBV7-9 and TRBJ2-2): DTGVSQNPRHKITKRGQNVTFRCDPISEHNRLYWYRQTLGQGPEFLTYFQNEAQLEKSRLLSDRFSAERPKGSFSTLEIQRTEQGDSAMYLCASSLLAGAGELFFGEGSRLTVL.

This chain joins TRBV27 and TRBJ2-1; no definite D call. CDR1 is MNHEY and CDR2 is SMNVEV in the germline V gene (reference sequence). The CDR3 consists of 13 residues. Deletions cut 5 bases from V and 8 bases from J, with 13 bases between. This CDR3 reads CASSLTTIYEQFF. Written as DNA, the CDR3 is TGTGCCAGCAGTCTCACTACTATCTATGAGCAGTTCTTC.

V usage is TRBV30 and J usage is TRBJ1-6, with TRBD1 matching over 7 bases. The CDR3 runs 16 residues. Germline trimming cut 2 bases from V and 7 bases from J; bases unmatched to any gene: 11. Germline values: CDR1 GTSNPN, CDR2 SVGIG (reference sequence). The CDR3 coding sequence is TGTGCCTGGAGTTTTGATGCGGGACAGACAAATTCACCCCTCCACTTT. Translated: CAWSFDAGQTNSPLHF.

The V gene is TRBV7-6, the J gene TRBJ2-5; 11 bases are shared with TRBD2. Germline CDR1 and CDR2: SGHVS and FNYEAQ. The ends lost 2 bases at V and 1 base at J; junction bases unmatched: 6. The CDR3 totals 17 residues. CDR3 DNA: TGTGCCAGCAGCTTATACGGGACTAGCGGCATCCAAGAGACCCAGTACTTC. Translated: CASSLYGTSGIQETQYF.

The chain couples TRBV7-8 to TRBJ2-7; either TRBD1 or TRBD2 may supply D (5 bases each). CDR1 and CDR2 from the germline V gene are SGHVS and FQNEAQ. The CDR3 is made up of 15 amino acids. Trimming stripped 7 bases from V and 2 bases from J, with 18 bases between. This CDR3 is CASITSGTSTYEQYF. The CDR3 DNA is TGTGCCAGCATCACATCCGGGACGTCTACCTACGAGCAGTACTTC.

The rearrangement uses TRBV7-8 and TRBJ1-2; D may be TRBD1 (6 bases). Germline CDR1 is SGHVS and CDR2 is FQNEAQ. This CDR3 region has 18 residues. Trimming left V 1 base short and J 3 bases short, with 21 bases between. The CDR3 loop is CASSLEMVGGPGYYGYTF. As DNA, the CDR3 is TGTGCCAGCAGCTTAGAGATGGTAGGGGGGCCGGGGTACTATGGCTACACCTTC.

In its sample, this clone was seen once. V gene TRBV7-9 combines with J gene TRBJ1-1; maybe TRBD1 (5 bases). CDR3 length: 12 amino acids. The germline V and J ends were trimmed by 7 bases and 14 bases, with 20 bases remaining between them. In germline, CDR1 is SEHNR, CDR2 FQNEAQ (reference sequence). CDR3 sequence reads: CASIRPEGFPFF. The CDR3, as DNA: TGTGCCAGCATTAGACCTGAGGGGTTTCCCTTCTTT.